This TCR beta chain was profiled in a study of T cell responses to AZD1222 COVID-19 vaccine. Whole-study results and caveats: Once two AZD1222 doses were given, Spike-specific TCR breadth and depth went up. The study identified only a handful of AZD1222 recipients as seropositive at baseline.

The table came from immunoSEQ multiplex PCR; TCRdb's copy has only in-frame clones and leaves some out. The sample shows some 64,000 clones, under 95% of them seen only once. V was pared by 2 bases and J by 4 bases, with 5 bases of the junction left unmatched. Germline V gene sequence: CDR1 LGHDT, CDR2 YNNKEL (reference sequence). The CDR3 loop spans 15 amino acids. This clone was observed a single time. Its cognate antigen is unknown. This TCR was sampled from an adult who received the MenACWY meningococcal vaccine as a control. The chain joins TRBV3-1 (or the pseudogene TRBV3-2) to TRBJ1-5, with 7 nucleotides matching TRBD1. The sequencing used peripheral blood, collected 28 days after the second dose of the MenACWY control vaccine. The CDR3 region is CASSQTPGGNQPQHF. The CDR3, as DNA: TGTGCCAGCAGCCAAACCCCAGGGGGGAATCAGCCCCAGCATTTT.